These T cell receptor beta chains were read from a single sample in a study of CD8 T cells in Susac syndrome. In TCRdb, the immunoSEQ multiplex PCR reads were re-called with MiXCR into one record per CDR3 protein. The repertoire has about 290,000 distinct CDR3 sequences, 75% to 85% of them found once; the top ten carry about 0.22%. The specimen sequenced was CD8+ T cells from PBMCs. The receptors derive from a human donor with multiple sclerosis. Both conserved end residues are part of each CDR3. D genes are given only for firm matches. Size values are once, few and many counts, or a class for expanded clones, and some rows have none.

>TRBD1|TRBV27|-|TRBJ1-6
CASSLVLVVGTGNPPLHF
TGTGCCAGCAGTTTGGTCTTGGTTGTGGGGACAGGGAATCCACCCCTCCACTTT
>TRBD2|TRBV27|-|TRBJ2-1
CASSGGGLASPYNEQFF
TGTGCCAGCAGTGGGGGGGGACTAGCGAGTCCCTACAATGAGCAGTTCTTC
>-|TRBV7-9|once|TRBJ2-7
CASSPTSITYEQYF
TGTGCCAGCAGCCCCACTAGTATTACCTACGAGCAGTACTTC
>-|TRBV7-6|-|TRBJ2-1
CASSLGHPYNEQFF
TGTGCCAGCAGCTTAGGACATCCCTACAATGAGCAGTTCTTC
>-|TRBV28|-|TRBJ2-7
CASSPMGRSYEQYF
TGTGCCAGCAGTCCCATGGGACGCTCCTACGAGCAGTACTTC
>TRBD1|TRBV19|once|TRBJ2-1
CASNRGNYNEQFF
TGTGCCAGTAACAGGGGCAACTACAATGAGCAGTTCTTC
>-|TRBV9|-|TRBJ2-1
CASSVSGPDEQFF
TGTGCCAGCAGCGTCTCGGGACCGGATGAGCAGTTCTTC
>-|TRBV7-9|-|TRBJ2-3
CASRRDRETSTDTQYF
TGTGCCAGCAGGAGGGACCGTGAGACTAGCACAGATACGCAGTATTTT
>-|TRBV5-1|-|TRBJ1-2
CASQNGLTNYGYTF
TGCGCCAGCCAAAACGGGCTAACTAACTATGGCTACACCTTC
>-|TRBV20-1|-|TRBJ2-7
CSAAQGIYEQYF
TGCAGTGCAGCGCAGGGTATCTACGAGCAGTACTTC
>-|TRBV7-9|-|TRBJ1-1
CASSYSQVRNTEAFF
TGTGCCAGCAGCTATTCTCAGGTGAGGAACACTGAAGCTTTCTTT
>-|TRBV4-3|-|TRBJ1-1
CASSQVMDPLGTEAFF
TGCGCCAGCAGCCAAGTTATGGACCCTTTGGGTACTGAAGCTTTCTTT
>TRBD2|TRBV7-9|-|TRBJ2-1
CASSPVWAGVHNEQFF
TGTGCCAGCAGCCCCGTTTGGGCGGGAGTCCACAATGAGCAGTTCTTC
>TRBD1|TRBV5-1|-|TRBJ1-4
CASSSAGGYEKLFF
TGCGCCAGCAGCTCGGCAGGGGGGTATGAAAAACTGTTTTTT
>-|TRBV11-2|-|TRBJ2-1
CASSHPLDNEQFF
TGTGCCAGCAGCCACCCTCTGGACAATGAGCAGTTCTTC
>TRBD1|TRBV5-6|once|TRBJ2-7
CASSSGQGRTYEQYF
TGTGCCAGCAGCTCAGGACAGGGGAGGACCTACGAGCAGTACTTC
>TRBD2|TRBV7-9|-|TRBJ2-5
CASSDLSGRAGDSETQYF
TGTGCCAGCAGCGATCTTAGCGGGAGGGCCGGCGATAGCGAGACCCAGTACTTC
>TRBD2|TRBV11-2|-|TRBJ2-7
CASSSPSGLADYYEQYF
TGTGCCAGCAGCTCCCCCTCCGGACTAGCGGACTACTACGAGCAGTACTTC
>-|TRBV30|-|TRBJ2-7
CAWSADYEQYF
TGTGCCTGGAGTGCAGACTACGAGCAGTACTTC
>-|TRBV21-1|-|TRBJ2-7
CVCGGRVGEQYF
TGTGTCTGCGGCGGGAGGGTTGGGGAGCAGTACTTC
>-|TRBV4-1|-|TRBJ2-7
CASSPERGASYEQYF
TGCGCCAGCAGCCCTGAACGTGGGGCGTCCTACGAGCAGTACTTC
>-|TRBV6-2/TRBV6-3|-|TRBJ2-7
CASSYPYEQYF
TGTGCCAGCAGTTACCCTTACGAGCAGTACTTC
>-|TRBV27|-|TRBJ2-1
CASSYWGPDTDEQFF
TGTGCCAGCAGTTACTGGGGACCCGATACGGATGAGCAGTTCTTC
>TRBD2|TRBV27|-|TRBJ2-1
CASSIPGLGEQFF
TGTGCCAGCAGCATCCCGGGACTAGGTGAGCAGTTCTTC
>TRBD1|TRBV13|-|TRBJ1-2
CASSSRGQGYGYTF
TGTGCCAGCAGCTCCCGGGGACAGGGGTATGGCTACACCTTC
>-|TRBV9|-|TRBJ1-1
CASSVKGENTEAFF
TGTGCCAGCAGCGTAAAGGGGGAGAACACTGAAGCTTTCTTT
>-|TRBV7-8|once|TRBJ2-1
CASRATGDYNEQFF
TGTGCCAGCAGAGCGACAGGTGACTACAATGAGCAGTTCTTC
>-|TRBV4-3|-|TRBJ2-5
CASSQDRAGKETQYF
TGCGCCAGCAGCCAAGATAGGGCAGGAAAAGAGACCCAGTACTTC
>TRBD1|TRBV4-3|-|TRBJ2-7
CASSQAWDREVYEQYF
TGCGCCAGCAGCCAAGCTTGGGACAGGGAAGTCTACGAGCAGTACTTC
>-|TRBV7-2|-|TRBJ2-7
CASSFYWGYEQYF
TGTGCCAGCAGCTTTTATTGGGGCTACGAGCAGTACTTC
>-|TRBV27|-|TRBJ2-5
CASSLGAGYGTQYF
TGTGCCAGCAGTTTGGGGGCGGGGTACGGGACCCAGTACTTC
>-|TRBV4-3|-|TRBJ2-3
CASSQDFFRGTDTQYF
TGCGCCAGCAGCCAAGATTTTTTCAGGGGCACAGATACGCAGTATTTT
>-|TRBV10-1|-|TRBJ2-1
CASSYGQIPYNEQFF
TGCGCCAGCAGTTATGGACAGATCCCCTACAATGAGCAGTTCTTC
>-|TRBV5-1|-|TRBJ2-2
CASSPPVDGKNTGELFF
TGCGCCAGCAGCCCCCCGGTAGACGGGAAGAACACCGGGGAGCTGTTTTTT
>-|TRBV28|-|TRBJ2-7
CASSLSDSYEQYF
TGTGCCAGCAGTTTATCCGACTCCTACGAGCAGTACTTC
>-|TRBV30|-|TRBJ2-7
CAWSFDSIYEQYF
TGTGCCTGGAGTTTTGACAGTATCTACGAGCAGTACTTC
>-|TRBV6-6|-|TRBJ1-1
CASSYPLLDRNTEAFF
TGTGCCAGCAGTTACCCCCTACTCGACAGGAACACTGAAGCTTTCTTT
>TRBD2|TRBV2|-|TRBJ2-5
CASTTQNGLAEQETQYF
TGTGCCAGCACCACACAAAATGGACTAGCGGAGCAAGAGACCCAGTACTTC
>-|TRBV15|-|TRBJ1-2
CATSRDKVDVGYTF
TGTGCCACCAGCAGAGATAAGGTGGATGTCGGCTACACCTTC
>TRBD2|TRBV11-2|-|TRBJ2-1
CASRTLYRLAGTNHEQFF
TGTGCCAGCCGGACCCTGTATAGACTAGCGGGAACAAACCATGAGCAGTTCTTC
>-|TRBV2|-|TRBJ2-7
CATGGESGEQYF
TGTGCCACCGGAGGGGAGAGTGGCGAGCAGTACTTC
>-|TRBV29-1|once|TRBJ2-7
CSVVGLVRDYEQYF
TGCAGCGTTGTGGGCCTAGTTCGCGACTACGAGCAGTACTTC
>TRBD1|TRBV19|-|TRBJ1-1
CASSLRDRALNTEAFF
TGTGCCAGTAGTCTACGGGACAGGGCCCTGAACACTGAAGCTTTCTTT
>-|TRBV20-1|-|TRBJ2-7
CSASYGITYEQYF
TGCAGTGCTAGCTACGGGATAACCTACGAGCAGTACTTC
>-|TRBV12-3/TRBV12-4|-|TRBJ2-5
CASSRDPHQETQYF
TGTGCCAGCAGTCGGGACCCCCACCAAGAGACCCAGTACTTC
>TRBD1|TRBV6-2/TRBV6-3|-|TRBJ1-5
CASSYGTGFSQPQHF
TGTGCCAGCAGTTACGGGACAGGGTTTTCTCAGCCCCAGCATTTT
>TRBD2|TRBV2|-|TRBJ2-7
CASSEGREGGYEQYF
TGTGCCAGCAGTGAAGGTCGGGAGGGCGGCTACGAGCAGTACTTC
>-|TRBV10-3|-|TRBJ2-1
CAISDPTGIEQFF
TGTGCCATCAGTGACCCAACAGGGATTGAGCAGTTCTTC
>-|TRBV28|few|TRBJ2-1
CASSFNEQFF
TGTGCCAGCAGTTTTAATGAGCAGTTCTTC
>-|TRBV4-3|-|TRBJ2-7
CASSQDPRKGPPGPNYEQYF
TGCGCCAGCAGCCAGGACCCCCGAAAGGGGCCCCCAGGGCCGAACTACGAGCAGTACTTC
>TRBD2|TRBV28|few|TRBJ2-7
CASSSPGLASDPHEQYF
TGTGCCAGCAGTTCCCCGGGACTAGCGTCCGACCCCCACGAGCAGTACTTC
>TRBD2|TRBV27|once|TRBJ2-1
CASSYIAGGQGEQFF
TGTGCCAGCAGCTACATAGCGGGAGGGCAGGGTGAGCAGTTCTTC
>TRBD2|TRBV10-3|-|TRBJ2-1
CATSKRDTSYNEQFF
TGTGCCACCTCTAAGCGGGATACGTCCTACAATGAGCAGTTCTTC
>-|TRBV5-4|-|TRBJ2-2
CASSSLWTNTGELFF
TGTGCCAGCAGCTCGCTGTGGACGAACACCGGGGAGCTGTTTTTT
>-|TRBV5-6|-|TRBJ1-5
CASSLGQGINQPQHF
TGTGCCAGCAGCTTGGGGCAGGGGATCAATCAGCCCCAGCATTTT
>-|TRBV29-1|-|TRBJ1-2
CSVEDRSYGYTF
TGCAGCGTTGAAGACAGGAGCTATGGCTACACCTTC
>-|TRBV5-1|-|TRBJ1-5
CASTRALRGNQPQHF
TGCGCCAGCACCCGAGCTCTAAGGGGTAATCAGCCCCAGCATTTT
>TRBD2|TRBV6-2/TRBV6-3|-|TRBJ2-6
CASSYALAGAGANVLTF
TGTGCCAGCAGTTACGCCCTAGCGGGAGCCGGGGCCAACGTCCTGACTTTC
>TRBD2|TRBV10-1|once|TRBJ2-1
CASSPTSGRPLGNEQFF
TGCGCCAGCAGTCCTACTAGCGGGAGGCCACTGGGCAATGAGCAGTTCTTC
>-|TRBV12-3/TRBV12-4|-|TRBJ2-5
CASSHQETQYF
TGTGCCAGCAGTCATCAGGAGACCCAGTACTTC